This is a list of T cell receptor beta chains from one sample in a study of graft-versus-host responses after intestinal transplantation. The protocol was immunoSEQ multiplex PCR, while the TCRdb copy is restricted to in-frame clones and leaves out a portion. The data contain 84,000 or so clones, around 87% of them seen just once; the ten biggest clones take up roughly 7.3%. These receptors' targets are unknown. Specimen: unstimulated CD8+ T cells sorted from spleen or lymph node cells, collected before transplant. Receptor source: a human donor who was the organ donor for an intestinal transplant. CDR3s include the opening cysteine and the closing phenylalanine or tryptophan. Each record gives: CDR3 protein, CDR3 DNA, V gene, D gene, J gene, clone size. D genes are given only for firm matches. Clone size is given for some rows only: seen once, a few or many times, or a class if the clone is expanded.

CDR3: CASSTWGEEGETQYF; DNA: TGTGCCAGTAGTACCTGGGGGGAGGAGGGAGAGACCCAGTACTTC; V: TRBV19; D: -; J: TRBJ2-5; size: -
CDR3: CASSLEGRYTDTQYF; DNA: TGCGCCAGCAGCTTGGAAGGGCGGTACACAGATACGCAGTATTTT; V: TRBV5-1; D: -; J: TRBJ2-3; size: -
CDR3: CASSSQAVGEQFF; DNA: TGTGCCAGCAGCTCCCAAGCGGTCGGTGAGCAGTTCTTC; V: TRBV7-6; D: -; J: TRBJ2-1; size: -
CDR3: CASTRGYSPLHF; DNA: TGTGCCAGCACAAGGGGGTATTCACCCCTCCACTTT; V: TRBV2; D: -; J: TRBJ1-6; size: -
CDR3: CASSPRETRIEGYTF; DNA: TGTGCCAGCAGCCCACGGGAGACCCGAATCGAAGGCTACACCTTC; V: TRBV5-4; D: -; J: TRBJ1-2; size: -
CDR3: CASSQSSGGPLNEQYF; DNA: TGTGCCAGCAGCCAATCCTCGGGGGGGCCTCTAAACGAGCAGTACTTC; V: TRBV16; D: TRBD2; J: TRBJ2-7; size: -
CDR3: CASSYRRDTYKNTGELFF; DNA: TGTGCCAGCAGTTATCGCCGGGACACTTACAAGAACACCGGGGAGCTGTTTTTT; V: TRBV7-2; D: -; J: TRBJ2-2; size: -
CDR3: CASSVLAGGPKEQFF; DNA: TGTGCCAGCAGCGTCTTAGCGGGGGGCCCTAAAGAGCAGTTCTTC; V: TRBV9; D: TRBD2; J: TRBJ2-1; size: -
CDR3: CATLGSSGGPSSYEQYF; DNA: TGCGCCACCTTGGGGTCTAGCGGGGGCCCAAGCTCCTACGAGCAGTACTTC; V: TRBV10-2; D: TRBD2; J: TRBJ2-7; size: -
CDR3: CASIPGALYQETQYF; DNA: TGTGCCAGCATCCCGGGGGCCTTGTACCAAGAGACCCAGTACTTC; V: TRBV28; D: -; J: TRBJ2-5; size: -
CDR3: CASTPWSTNTGELFF; DNA: TGTGCCAGCACCCCGTGGAGTACGAACACCGGGGAGCTGTTTTTT; V: TRBV6-1; D: -; J: TRBJ2-2; size: -
CDR3: CASSFGPFDMENTEAFF; DNA: TGTGCCAGCAGTTTCGGGCCGTTCGACATGGAGAACACTGAAGCTTTCTTT; V: TRBV28; D: -; J: TRBJ1-1; size: -
CDR3: CASSLTGLEETQYF; DNA: TGTGCCAGCAGCTTAACAGGGCTGGAAGAGACCCAGTACTTC; V: TRBV5-6; D: -; J: TRBJ2-5; size: -
CDR3: CASSEGSGHPYGYTF; DNA: TGTGCCAGCAGTGAAGGCAGTGGACATCCATATGGCTACACCTTC; V: TRBV2; D: -; J: TRBJ1-2; size: -
CDR3: CASSELGEAYEQYF; DNA: TGTGCCAGCAGTGAACTGGGGGAAGCCTACGAGCAGTACTTC; V: TRBV2; D: -; J: TRBJ2-7; size: -
CDR3: CASSYIAGEYNEQFF; DNA: TGTGCCAGCAGTTATATAGCGGGTGAATACAATGAGCAGTTCTTC; V: TRBV6-6; D: TRBD2; J: TRBJ2-1; size: -
CDR3: CASRDSKADEKLFF; DNA: TGCGCCAGCAGGGACTCCAAGGCGGATGAAAAACTGTTTTTT; V: TRBV10-2; D: -; J: TRBJ1-4; size: once
CDR3: CSVEIQGEQYF; DNA: TGCAGCGTTGAGATACAGGGCGAGCAGTACTTC; V: TRBV29-1; D: -; J: TRBJ2-7; size: -
CDR3: CASSQEREGGRETQYF; DNA: TGTGCCAGCAGCCAAGAAAGAGAGGGGGGCCGGGAGACCCAGTACTTC; V: TRBV4-2; D: -; J: TRBJ2-5; size: -
CDR3: CASSQDVAGGRPTYQETQYF; DNA: TGTGCCAGCAGCCAAGACGTAGCCGGGGGGAGACCAACGTACCAAGAGACCCAGTACTTC; V: TRBV4-2; D: TRBD2; J: TRBJ2-5; size: -
CDR3: CASSLTGGGDTQYF; DNA: TGTGCCAGCAGCTTAACCGGGGGCGGAGATACGCAGTATTTT; V: TRBV7-3; D: -; J: TRBJ2-3; size: -
CDR3: CASSSGTGGQETQYF; DNA: TGTGCCAGCAGCTCAGGGACAGGAGGACAAGAGACCCAGTACTTC; V: TRBV5-8; D: TRBD1; J: TRBJ2-5; size: -
CDR3: CASSPWDPQETQYF; DNA: TGTGCCAGCAGCCCGTGGGACCCTCAAGAGACCCAGTACTTC; V: TRBV7-9; D: -; J: TRBJ2-5; size: -
CDR3: CASSLVVGTYNEQFF; DNA: TGCGCCAGCAGCTTGGTAGTAGGGACTTACAATGAGCAGTTCTTC; V: TRBV5-1; D: -; J: TRBJ2-1; size: -
CDR3: CASSAPLKGSSYGYTF; DNA: TGTGCCAGCAGTGCCCCCTTAAAGGGGTCGTCCTATGGCTACACCTTC; V: TRBV27; D: -; J: TRBJ1-2; size: -
CDR3: CASSRLPLGGYSYEQYF; DNA: TGTGCCAGCAGTCGGCTACCATTGGGGGGTTACTCCTACGAGCAGTACTTC; V: TRBV7-2; D: -; J: TRBJ2-7; size: -
CDR3: CASRLTGGNEKLFF; DNA: TGCGCCAGCAGGCTGACGGGCGGGAATGAAAAACTGTTTTTT; V: TRBV5-1; D: -; J: TRBJ1-4; size: few
CDR3: CASSPGKQGEQYF; DNA: TGTGCCAGCAGTCCAGGGAAGCAAGGCGAGCAGTACTTC; V: TRBV5-6; D: -; J: TRBJ2-7; size: few
CDR3: CASSPTPGLQETQYF; DNA: TGTGCCAGCAGTCCCACCCCGGGGCTCCAAGAGACCCAGTACTTC; V: TRBV27; D: -; J: TRBJ2-5; size: -
CDR3: CASSPGDSSYNSPLHF; DNA: TGTGCCAGCAGCCCAGGGGACAGCTCCTATAATTCACCCCTCCACTTT; V: TRBV7-9; D: TRBD1; J: TRBJ1-6; size: -
CDR3: CASSPSPQGTLYGSNQPQHF; DNA: TGTGCCAGCTCCCCATCCCCACAGGGGACCCTATATGGTAGCAATCAGCCCCAGCATTTT; V: TRBV18; D: TRBD1; J: TRBJ1-5; size: -
CDR3: CSVEDLGTGVTEAFF; DNA: TGCAGCGTTGAAGATCTTGGGACAGGGGTTACTGAAGCTTTCTTT; V: TRBV29-1; D: TRBD1; J: TRBJ1-1; size: -
CDR3: CASSPERGKETQYF; DNA: TGCGCCAGCAGCCCCGAGCGGGGGAAAGAGACCCAGTACTTC; V: TRBV5-1; D: TRBD2; J: TRBJ2-5; size: -
CDR3: CASSLSQDNEQFF; DNA: TGTGCCAGCAGCTTGTCACAAGACAATGAGCAGTTCTTC; V: TRBV7-6; D: -; J: TRBJ2-1; size: once
CDR3: CASSELMTEQFF; DNA: TGTGCCAGCAGTGAATTGATGACAGAGCAGTTCTTC; V: TRBV25-1; D: -; J: TRBJ2-1; size: once
CDR3: CASRLYDSLTWGTQYF; DNA: TGCGCCAGCAGACTCTATGACAGTCTGACGTGGGGGACCCAGTACTTC; V: TRBV5-1; D: -; J: TRBJ2-5; size: -
CDR3: CASSGVGFVDYNEQFF; DNA: TGTGCCAGCAGTGGAGTAGGTTTTGTGGACTACAATGAGCAGTTCTTC; V: TRBV11-2; D: -; J: TRBJ2-1; size: -
CDR3: CAWSTAGISYEQYF; DNA: TGTGCCTGGAGTACTGCGGGGATCTCCTACGAGCAGTACTTC; V: TRBV30; D: -; J: TRBJ2-7; size: once
CDR3: CASSSGGSYNEQFF; DNA: TGTGCCAGCAGCTCAGGGGGGTCCTACAATGAGCAGTTCTTC; V: TRBV6-5; D: -; J: TRBJ2-1; size: -
CDR3: CASSQRYTEAFF; DNA: TGTGCCAGCAGTCAAAGATACACTGAAGCTTTCTTT; V: TRBV7-9; D: -; J: TRBJ1-1; size: once
CDR3: CASSEEGTGVIKETQYF; DNA: TGTGCCAGCAGTGAAGAAGGGACAGGGGTAATAAAGGAGACCCAGTACTTC; V: TRBV2; D: TRBD1; J: TRBJ2-5; size: -
CDR3: CASSWARDSNNSPLHF; DNA: TGTGCCAGCAGTTGGGCCCGGGACAGTAATAATTCACCCCTCCACTTT; V: TRBV27; D: TRBD1; J: TRBJ1-6; size: -
CDR3: CASSLGGLSTGELFF; DNA: TGTGCCAGTAGCCTTGGGGGTCTAAGCACCGGGGAGCTGTTTTTT; V: TRBV19; D: -; J: TRBJ2-2; size: once
CDR3: CASSLGFRTSDNEQFF; DNA: TGTGCCAGCAGCTTAGGGTTTAGGACTAGCGACAATGAGCAGTTCTTC; V: TRBV13; D: TRBD2; J: TRBJ2-1; size: -
CDR3: CASSQDGGSTDTQYF; DNA: TGCGCCAGCAGCCAAGATGGTGGGAGCACAGATACGCAGTATTTT; V: TRBV4-1; D: -; J: TRBJ2-3; size: -
CDR3: CASSLLAGVFF; DNA: TGTGCCAGCAGCTTGCTAGCGGGGGTGTTCTTC; V: TRBV7-9; D: TRBD2; J: TRBJ2-1; size: medium-sized
CDR3: CASSLQSGGPTDTQYF; DNA: TGTGCCAGCAGCTTACAAAGCGGGGGACCCACAGATACGCAGTATTTT; V: TRBV11-2; D: TRBD2; J: TRBJ2-3; size: -
CDR3: CASSLATSGSAYEQYF; DNA: TGTGCCAGCAGCTTGGCGACTAGCGGGTCTGCCTACGAGCAGTACTTC; V: TRBV7-8; D: TRBD2; J: TRBJ2-7; size: -
CDR3: CASSLGPAAFF; DNA: TGTGCCAGCAGTTTAGGTCCGGCAGCTTTCTTT; V: TRBV27; D: -; J: TRBJ1-1; size: -
CDR3: CAGSFGDVVTGELFF; DNA: TGTGCCGGCAGTTTTGGGGACGTGGTCACCGGGGAGCTGTTTTTT; V: TRBV27; D: -; J: TRBJ2-2; size: -
CDR3: CASSLQTGRFLPEAFF; DNA: TGTGCCAGCAGTCTCCAGACAGGGAGGTTCTTGCCTGAAGCTTTCTTT; V: TRBV28; D: TRBD1; J: TRBJ1-1; size: -
CDR3: CASSTGVLTEAFF; DNA: TGTGCCAGCAGTACAGGGGTTTTAACTGAAGCTTTCTTT; V: TRBV27; D: TRBD1; J: TRBJ1-1; size: once
CDR3: CASSQGRDSTYEQYF; DNA: TGCGCCAGCAGCCAAGGTCGGGACAGTACCTACGAGCAGTACTTC; V: TRBV4-1; D: TRBD1; J: TRBJ2-7; size: -
CDR3: CASSQGEGGRSQPQHF; DNA: TGCGCCAGCAGCCAAGGGGAGGGGGGAAGAAGTCAGCCCCAGCATTTT; V: TRBV4-1; D: -; J: TRBJ1-5; size: -
CDR3: CASSSPDHTYEQYF; DNA: TGTGCCAGCAGCTCCCCGGACCACACCTACGAGCAGTACTTC; V: TRBV7-9; D: -; J: TRBJ2-7; size: -